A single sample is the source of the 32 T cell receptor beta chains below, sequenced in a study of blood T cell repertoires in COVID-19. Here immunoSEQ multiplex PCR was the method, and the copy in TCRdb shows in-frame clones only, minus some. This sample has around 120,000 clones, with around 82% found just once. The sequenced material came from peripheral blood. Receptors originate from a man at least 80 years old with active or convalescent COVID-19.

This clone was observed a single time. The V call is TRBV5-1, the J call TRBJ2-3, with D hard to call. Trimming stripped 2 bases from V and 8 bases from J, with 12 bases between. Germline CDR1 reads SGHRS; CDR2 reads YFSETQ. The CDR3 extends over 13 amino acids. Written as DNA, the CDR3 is TGCGCCAGCAGCTTTGGGCCCTCTGGTACGCAGTATTTT. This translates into CASSFGPSGTQYF. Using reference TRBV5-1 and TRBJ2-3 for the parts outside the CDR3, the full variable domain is KAGVTQTPRYLIKTRGQQVTLSCSPISGHRSVSWYQQTPGQGLQFLFEYFSETQRNKGNFPGRFSGRQFSNSRSEMNVSTLELGDSALYLCASSFGPSGTQYFGPGTRLTVL.

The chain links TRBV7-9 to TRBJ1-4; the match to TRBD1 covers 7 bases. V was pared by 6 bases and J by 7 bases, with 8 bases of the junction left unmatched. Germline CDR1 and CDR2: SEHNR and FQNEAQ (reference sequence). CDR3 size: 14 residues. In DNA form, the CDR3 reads TGTGCCAGCAGGTCGACAGGGAACTCTGAAAAACTGTTTTTT. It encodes CASRSTGNSEKLFF.

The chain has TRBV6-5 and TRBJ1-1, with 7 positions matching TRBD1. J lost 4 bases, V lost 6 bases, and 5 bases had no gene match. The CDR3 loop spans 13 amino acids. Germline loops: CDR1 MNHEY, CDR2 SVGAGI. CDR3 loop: CASRDRLGTEAFF. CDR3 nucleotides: TGTGCCAGCAGGGACAGGCTTGGCACTGAAGCTTTCTTT.

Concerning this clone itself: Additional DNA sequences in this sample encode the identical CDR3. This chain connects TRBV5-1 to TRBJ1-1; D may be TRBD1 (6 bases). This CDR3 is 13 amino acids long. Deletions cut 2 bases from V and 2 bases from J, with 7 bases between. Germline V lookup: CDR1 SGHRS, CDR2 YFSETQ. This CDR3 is CASSLQGNTEAFF. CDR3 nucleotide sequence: TGCGCCAGCAGCTTACAGGGAAACACTGAAGCTTTCTTT.

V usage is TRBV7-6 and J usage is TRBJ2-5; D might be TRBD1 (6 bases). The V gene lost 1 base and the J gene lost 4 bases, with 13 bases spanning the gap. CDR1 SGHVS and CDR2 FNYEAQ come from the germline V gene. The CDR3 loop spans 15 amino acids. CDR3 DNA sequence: TGTGCCAGCAGCTTAGGGGGGACAAGGGCAGAGACCCAGTACTTC. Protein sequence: CASSLGGTRAETQYF.

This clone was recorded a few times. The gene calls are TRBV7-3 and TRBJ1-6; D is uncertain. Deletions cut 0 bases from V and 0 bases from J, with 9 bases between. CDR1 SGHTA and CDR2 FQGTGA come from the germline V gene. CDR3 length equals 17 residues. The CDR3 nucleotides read TGTGCCAGCAGCTTAACCGGGGTAGGCTCCTATAATTCACCCCTCCACTTT. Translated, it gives CASSLTGVGSYNSPLHF.

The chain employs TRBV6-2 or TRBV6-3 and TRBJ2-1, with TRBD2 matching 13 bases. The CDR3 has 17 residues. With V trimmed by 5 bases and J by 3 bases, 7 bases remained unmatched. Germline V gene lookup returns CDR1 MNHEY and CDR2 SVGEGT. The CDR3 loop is CASSPRLAGGVYNEQFF. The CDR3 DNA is TGTGCCAGCAGTCCCCGACTAGCGGGGGGCGTCTACAATGAGCAGTTCTTC.

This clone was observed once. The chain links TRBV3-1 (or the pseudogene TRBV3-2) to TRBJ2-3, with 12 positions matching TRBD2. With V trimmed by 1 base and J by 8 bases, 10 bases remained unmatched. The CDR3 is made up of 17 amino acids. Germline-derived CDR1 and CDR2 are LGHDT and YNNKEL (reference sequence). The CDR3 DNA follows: TGTGCCAGCAGCCAAGTTCTGCTAGCGGGGGGGCCGGGTACGCAGTATTTT. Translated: CASSQVLLAGGPGTQYF.

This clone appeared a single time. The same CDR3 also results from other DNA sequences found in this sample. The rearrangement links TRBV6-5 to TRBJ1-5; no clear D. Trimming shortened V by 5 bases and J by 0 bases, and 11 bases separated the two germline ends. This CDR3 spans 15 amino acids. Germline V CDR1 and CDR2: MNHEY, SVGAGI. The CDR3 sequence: CASSLTSYSNQPQHF. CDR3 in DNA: TGTGCCAGCAGTCTAACTAGTTATAGCAATCAGCCCCAGCATTTT.

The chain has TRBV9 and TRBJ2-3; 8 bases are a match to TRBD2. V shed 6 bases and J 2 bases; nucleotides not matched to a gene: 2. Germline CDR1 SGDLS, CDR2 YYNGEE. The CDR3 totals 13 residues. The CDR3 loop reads CASKRESTDTQYF. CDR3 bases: TGTGCCAGCAAGCGGGAGTCCACAGATACGCAGTATTTT.

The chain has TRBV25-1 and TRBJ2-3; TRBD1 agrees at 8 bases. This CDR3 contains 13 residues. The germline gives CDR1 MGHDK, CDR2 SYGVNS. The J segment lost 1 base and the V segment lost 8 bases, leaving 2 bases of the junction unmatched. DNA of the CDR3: TGTGCCAGCCAGGGACAGGGCACAGATACGCAGTATTTT. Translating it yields CASQGQGTDTQYF.

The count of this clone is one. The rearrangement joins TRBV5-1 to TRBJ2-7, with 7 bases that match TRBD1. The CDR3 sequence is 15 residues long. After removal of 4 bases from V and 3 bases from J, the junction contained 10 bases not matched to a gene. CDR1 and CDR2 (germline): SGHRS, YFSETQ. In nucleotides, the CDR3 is TGCGCCAGCAGCCCCTCCGGGACAGTGGGCTACGAGCAGTACTTC. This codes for CASSPSGTVGYEQYF.

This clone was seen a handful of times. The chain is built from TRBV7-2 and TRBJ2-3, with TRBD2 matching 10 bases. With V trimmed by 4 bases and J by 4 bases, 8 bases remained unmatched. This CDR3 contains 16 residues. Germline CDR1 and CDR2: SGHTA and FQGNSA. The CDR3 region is CASSWTSGYAADTQYF. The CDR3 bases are TGTGCCAGCAGCTGGACTAGCGGATACGCCGCAGATACGCAGTATTTT.

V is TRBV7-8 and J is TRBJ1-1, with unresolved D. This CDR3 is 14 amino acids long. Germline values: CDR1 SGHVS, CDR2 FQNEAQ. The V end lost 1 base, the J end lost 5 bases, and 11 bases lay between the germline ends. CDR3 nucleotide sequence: TGTGCCAGCAGCTTAGGCCAGGTGGAAACTGAAGCTTTCTTT. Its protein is CASSLGQVETEAFF.

The CDR3 bases are TGTGCCAGCAGTTTCGGACAGGGGGCGTTTCCCGGGGAGCTGTTTTTT. Residues: CASSFGQGAFPGELFF. The chain combines TRBV6-6 with TRBJ2-2; 11 positions agree with TRBD1. This CDR3 contains 16 residues. Per germline, CDR1 MNHNY and CDR2 SVGAGI (reference sequence). The V and J ends lost 4 bases and 6 bases, in that order; junction bases with no gene match: 7.

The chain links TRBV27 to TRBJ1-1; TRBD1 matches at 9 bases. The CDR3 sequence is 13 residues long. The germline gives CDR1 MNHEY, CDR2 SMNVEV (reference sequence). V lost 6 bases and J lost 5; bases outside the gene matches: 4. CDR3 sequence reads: CASRGQGRTEAFF. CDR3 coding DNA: TGTGCCAGCAGGGGACAGGGTCGGACTGAAGCTTTCTTT.

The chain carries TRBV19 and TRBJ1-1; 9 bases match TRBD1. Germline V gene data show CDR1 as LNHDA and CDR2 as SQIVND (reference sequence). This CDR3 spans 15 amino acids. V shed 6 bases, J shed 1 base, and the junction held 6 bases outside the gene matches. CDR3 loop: CASSNRGRKNTEAFF. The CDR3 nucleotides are TGTGCCAGTAGCAACAGGGGGCGGAAGAACACTGAAGCTTTCTTT.

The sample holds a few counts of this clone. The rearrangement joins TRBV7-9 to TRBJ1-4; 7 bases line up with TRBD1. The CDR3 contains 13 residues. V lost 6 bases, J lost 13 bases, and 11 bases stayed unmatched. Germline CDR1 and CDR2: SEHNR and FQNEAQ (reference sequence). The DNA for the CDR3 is TGTGCCAGCAGTCAAAATGACAGGGCCGCACTGTTTTTT. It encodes CASSQNDRAALFF.

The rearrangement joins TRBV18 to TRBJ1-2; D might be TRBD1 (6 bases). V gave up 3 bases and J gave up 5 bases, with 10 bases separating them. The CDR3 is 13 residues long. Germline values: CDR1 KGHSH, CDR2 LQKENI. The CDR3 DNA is TGTGCCAGCTCACCCGGGCAGGGGTATGGCTACACCTTC. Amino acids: CASSPGQGYGYTF.

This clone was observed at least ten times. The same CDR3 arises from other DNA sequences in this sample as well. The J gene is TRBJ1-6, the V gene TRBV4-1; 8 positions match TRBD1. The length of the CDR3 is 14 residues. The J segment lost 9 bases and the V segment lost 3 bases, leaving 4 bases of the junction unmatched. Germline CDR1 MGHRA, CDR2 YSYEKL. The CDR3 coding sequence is TGCGCCAGCAGCCACGCAGGGGGCGGTTCACCCCTCCACTTT. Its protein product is CASSHAGGGSPLHF.

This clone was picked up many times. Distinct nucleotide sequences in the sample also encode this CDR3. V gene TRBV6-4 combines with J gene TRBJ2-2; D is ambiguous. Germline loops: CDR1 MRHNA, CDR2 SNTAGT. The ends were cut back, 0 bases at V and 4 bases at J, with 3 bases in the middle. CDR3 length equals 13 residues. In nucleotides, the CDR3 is TGTGCCAGCAGTGACTCCAGCACCGGGGAGCTGTTTTTT. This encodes CASSDSSTGELFF.

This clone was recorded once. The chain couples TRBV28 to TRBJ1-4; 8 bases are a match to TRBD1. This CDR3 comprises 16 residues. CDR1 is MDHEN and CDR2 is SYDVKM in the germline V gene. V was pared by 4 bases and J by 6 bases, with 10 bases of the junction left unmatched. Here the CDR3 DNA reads TGTGCCAGCAGTTCAGCCCTAGGACAGGGTGATGAAAAACTGTTTTTT. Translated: CASSSALGQGDEKLFF. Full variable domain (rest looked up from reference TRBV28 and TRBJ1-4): DVKVTQSSRYLVKRTGEKVFLECVQDMDHENMFWYRQDPGLGLRLIYFSYDVKMKEKGDIPEGYSVSREKKERFSLILESASTNQTSMYLCASSSALGQGDEKLFFGSGTQLSVL.

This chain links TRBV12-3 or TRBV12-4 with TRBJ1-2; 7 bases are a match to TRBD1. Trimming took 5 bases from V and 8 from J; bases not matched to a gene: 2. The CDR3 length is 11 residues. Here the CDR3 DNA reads TGTGCCAGCAGTCAGGGGGGAGGCTACACCTTC. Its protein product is CASSQGGGYTF.

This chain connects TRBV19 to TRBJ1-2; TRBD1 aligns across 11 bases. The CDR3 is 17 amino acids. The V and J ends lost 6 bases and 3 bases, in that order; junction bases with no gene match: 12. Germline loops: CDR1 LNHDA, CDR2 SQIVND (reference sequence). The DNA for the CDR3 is TGTGCCAGTAGGCTCCGGGACAGGGGGAAGTTAGACTATGGCTACACCTTC. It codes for CASRLRDRGKLDYGYTF.

CDR3 region: CASSGGVNTEAFF. DNA of the CDR3: TGTGCCAGCAGCGGGGGAGTGAACACTGAAGCTTTCTTT. The chain couples TRBV9 to TRBJ1-1, with D uncertain. The V end lost 3 bases, the J end lost 0 bases, and 6 bases lay between the germline ends. This CDR3 is 13 amino acids long. Germline-derived CDR1 and CDR2 are SGDLS and YYNGEE.

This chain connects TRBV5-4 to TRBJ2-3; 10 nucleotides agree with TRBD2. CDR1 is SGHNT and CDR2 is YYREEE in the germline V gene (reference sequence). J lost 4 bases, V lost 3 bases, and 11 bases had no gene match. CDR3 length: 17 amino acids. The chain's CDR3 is CASSSPIAGGGSDTQYF. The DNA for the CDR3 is TGTGCCAGCAGCTCCCCTATAGCGGGGGGTGGGTCAGATACGCAGTATTTT.

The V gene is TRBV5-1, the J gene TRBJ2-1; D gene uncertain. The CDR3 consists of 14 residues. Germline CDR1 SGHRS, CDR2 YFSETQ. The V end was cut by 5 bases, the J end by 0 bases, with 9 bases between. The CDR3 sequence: CASRPLSSYNEQFF. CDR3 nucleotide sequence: TGCGCCAGCAGACCACTGAGCTCCTACAATGAGCAGTTCTTC. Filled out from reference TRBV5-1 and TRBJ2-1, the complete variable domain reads KAGVTQTPRYLIKTRGQQVTLSCSPISGHRSVSWYQQTPGQGLQFLFEYFSETQRNKGNFPGRFSGRQFSNSRSEMNVSTLELGDSALYLCASRPLSSYNEQFFGPGTRLTVL.

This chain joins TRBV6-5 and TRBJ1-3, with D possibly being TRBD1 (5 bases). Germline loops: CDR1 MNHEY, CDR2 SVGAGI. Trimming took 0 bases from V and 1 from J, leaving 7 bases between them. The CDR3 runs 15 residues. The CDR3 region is CASSYSSGSGNTIYF. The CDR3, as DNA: TGTGCCAGCAGTTACTCGTCAGGGTCTGGAAACACCATATATTTT.

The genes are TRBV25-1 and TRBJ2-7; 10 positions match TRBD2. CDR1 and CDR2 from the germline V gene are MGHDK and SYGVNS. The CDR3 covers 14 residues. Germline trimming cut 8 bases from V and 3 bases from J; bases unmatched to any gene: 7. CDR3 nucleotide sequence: TGTGCCAGCGGTCTAGCGGGGGCCCTCTACGAGCAGTACTTC. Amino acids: CASGLAGALYEQYF.

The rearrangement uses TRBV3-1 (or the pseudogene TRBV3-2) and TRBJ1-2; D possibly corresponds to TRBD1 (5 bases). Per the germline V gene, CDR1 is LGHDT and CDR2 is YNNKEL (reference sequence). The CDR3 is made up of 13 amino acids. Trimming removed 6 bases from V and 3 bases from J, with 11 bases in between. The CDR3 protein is CASSWGGDYGYTF. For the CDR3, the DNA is TGTGCCAGCAGTTGGGGGGGGGACTATGGCTACACCTTC.

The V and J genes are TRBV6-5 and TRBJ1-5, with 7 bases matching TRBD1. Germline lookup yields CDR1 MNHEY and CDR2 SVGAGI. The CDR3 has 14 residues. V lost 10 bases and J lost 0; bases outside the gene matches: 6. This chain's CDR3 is CATGTAYSNQPQHF. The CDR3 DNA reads TGTGCCACCGGGACAGCTTATAGCAATCAGCCCCAGCATTTT.

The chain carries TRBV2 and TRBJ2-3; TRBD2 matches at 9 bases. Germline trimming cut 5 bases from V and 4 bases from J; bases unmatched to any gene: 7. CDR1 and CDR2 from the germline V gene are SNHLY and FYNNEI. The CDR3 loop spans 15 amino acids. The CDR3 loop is CASSLGLAQPDTQYF. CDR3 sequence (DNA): TGTGCCAGCAGTTTAGGACTAGCGCAACCAGATACGCAGTATTTT.